The 10 T cell receptor beta chains given below trace back to one sample, sequenced in a study of identical twins. TCRdb analysed the 5' RACE reads with MiXCR anew, one entry per CDR3 protein. The repertoire includes just over 500,000 distinct CDR3 sequences, approximately 22% of them detected once, and around 0.91% sits in the top ten. The same data also contributed to another study, on T cells expressing NK-cell markers.

The specimen sequenced was CD4+ T cells sorted from blood. The receptors were gathered from a woman aged 18-35 years in good health.

The chain is built from TRBV12-3 or TRBV12-4 and TRBJ2-1; tentatively, D is TRBD1 or TRBD2 (5 bases each). Trimming took 6 bases from V and 1 from J, leaving 19 bases between them. CDR3 length: 17 residues. The CDR3 DNA is TGTGCCAGCAGGGACACGGGGCGGCGCGTATCCTACAATGAGCAGTTCTTC. As protein: CASRDTGRRVSYNEQFF.

The chain joins TRBV27 to TRBJ2-7; 8 nucleotides line up with TRBD2. The CDR3 runs 16 residues. The ends lost 5 bases at V and 11 bases at J; junction bases unmatched: 20. In germline, CDR1 is MNHEY, CDR2 SMNVEV (reference sequence). The CDR3 DNA reads TGTGCCAGCAGTCTTATCGGGACTAGTGGGGATTGGAAGGAGTACTTC. This encodes CASSLIGTSGDWKEYF.

This clonotype was seen a handful of times. J is TRBJ2-1 and V is TRBV6-1; 7 nucleotides align to TRBD1. V shed 6 bases and J 7 bases; nucleotides not matched to a gene: 12. This CDR3 contains 15 residues. CDR1 is MNHNS and CDR2 is SASEGT in the germline V gene. CDR3 loop: CASRPVWTGPNEQFF. CDR3 nucleotide sequence: TGTGCCAGCAGACCCGTTTGGACAGGACCAAATGAGCAGTTCTTC.

In DNA form, the CDR3 reads TGTGCCAGCAGCGTAGAACCTTCAGCGGGGGGAAATGAGCAGTTCTTC. Translating it yields CASSVEPSAGGNEQFF. The chain links TRBV9 to TRBJ2-1, with TRBD2 matching over 9 bases. Germline loops: CDR1 SGDLS, CDR2 YYNGEE. V lost 0 bases, J lost 7 bases, and 8 bases stayed unmatched. The CDR3 totals 16 residues.

This clonotype was counted between two and nine times. V is TRBV20-1 and J is TRBJ1-1; D is possibly TRBD1 (6 bases). This CDR3 has 12 residues. In germline, CDR1 is DFQATT, CDR2 SNEGSKA (reference sequence). Trimming left V 3 bases short and J 11 bases short, with 16 bases between. CDR3 in DNA: TGCAGTGCTAGTAGGGGGGGGGACGGGGCTTTCTTT. Translation: CSASRGGDGAFF.

The chain uses TRBV7-9 and TRBJ2-3; no reliable D call. V was trimmed by 7 bases and J by 3 bases, leaving 14 bases between them. Germline loops: CDR1 SEHNR, CDR2 FQNEAQ (reference sequence). The length of the CDR3 is 14 residues. CDR3: CASIRSAETDTQYF. DNA of the CDR3: TGTGCCAGCATCAGAAGCGCGGAAACAGATACGCAGTATTTT. The variable domain in full, with the rest retrieved from reference TRBV7-9 and TRBJ2-3, is DTGVSQNPRHKITKRGQNVTFRCDPISEHNRLYWYRQTLGQGPEFLTYFQNEAQLEKSRLLSDRFSAERPKGSFSTLEIQRTEQGDSAMYLCASIRSAETDTQYFGPGTRLTVL.

The chain recombines TRBV18 with TRBJ1-2, with a possible D match to TRBD1 (5 bases). CDR1 KGHSH and CDR2 LQKENI come from the germline V gene. Trimming removed 3 bases from V and 8 bases from J, with 13 bases in between. The CDR3 runs to 13 residues. CDR3: CASSPDGAEGYTF. The CDR3 coding sequence is TGTGCCAGCTCACCTGACGGGGCGGAGGGCTACACCTTC. Supplemented by reference TRBV18 and TRBJ1-2, the full variable domain reads NAGVMQNPRHLVRRRGQEARLRCSPMKGHSHVYWYRQLPEEGLKFMVYLQKENIIDESGMPKERFSAEFPKEGPSILRIQQVVRGDSAAYFCASSPDGAEGYTFGSGTRLTVV.

The rearrangement joins TRBV5-1 to TRBJ1-1; TRBD1 is a possible D gene (6 bases). Germline V gene lookup returns CDR1 SGHRS and CDR2 YFSETQ. The CDR3 contains 13 residues. V was clipped by 3 bases and J by 8 bases, with 14 bases between them. CDR3 protein: CASSWTAMTEAFF. In DNA form, the CDR3 reads TGCGCCAGCAGCTGGACAGCTATGACGGAAGCTTTCTTT.

The rearrangement joins TRBV5-1 to TRBJ2-7, with D hard to call. CDR1 and CDR2 (germline): SGHRS, YFSETQ. There are 15 residues in the CDR3. V was shortened by 1 base and J by 2 bases, with 13 bases between the two germline ends. CDR3 sequence (DNA): TGCGCCAGCAGCTTGTACTCAGGCGGTACCTACGAGCAGTACTTC. This sequence encodes CASSLYSGGTYEQYF.

The chain combines TRBV20-1 with TRBJ1-1; 7 bases align to TRBD1. This CDR3 has 14 amino acids. Looked up from germline, CDR1 is DFQATT and CDR2 is SNEGSKA (reference sequence). V was pared by 5 bases and J by 1 base, with 7 bases of the junction left unmatched. In nucleotides, the CDR3 is TGCAGTGCTGACCCGACAGGGTCGAACACTGAAGCTTTCTTT. Protein sequence: CSADPTGSNTEAFF.